These 20 T cell receptor beta chains originate from one sample sequenced in a study of T cell responses to AZD1222 COVID-19 vaccine. Assay: immunoSEQ multiplex PCR; the TCRdb copy retains only in-frame clones and omits some. The repertoire holds 150,000 to 200,000 clones, with around 86% as singletons. The specimen was peripheral blood, collected on day 0 of MenACWY control vaccination. All receptors derive from an adult in good health.

The chain couples TRBV28 to TRBJ2-7; either TRBD1 or TRBD2 may supply D (6 bases each). The CDR3 has 13 residues. Trimming pared 8 bases from V and 6 bases from J, leaving 17 bases between. Germline assignment: CDR1 MDHEN and CDR2 SYDVKM. For the CDR3, the DNA is TGTGCCAGCCGAGGAGGGGGGCAGATCGAGCAGTACTTC. It translates to CASRGGGQIEQYF. The whole variable domain, filled in from reference TRBV28 and TRBJ2-7, reads DVKVTQSSRYLVKRTGEKVFLECVQDMDHENMFWYRQDPGLGLRLIYFSYDVKMKEKGDIPEGYSVSREKKERFSLILESASTNQTSMYLCASRGGGQIEQYFGPGTRLTVT.

This clone was detected a few times. The chain joins TRBV7-9 to TRBJ2-1; 7 bases map to TRBD2. V lost 1 base and J lost 6; bases outside the gene matches: 6. This CDR3 has 15 amino acids. Germline V CDR1 and CDR2: SEHNR, FQNEAQ (reference sequence). The CDR3 nucleotides read TGTGCCAGCAGCTTAGGGAGCGGGAATAGCAATGAGCAGTTCTTC. Its translation: CASSLGSGNSNEQFF.

The chain employs TRBV5-4 and TRBJ2-5; a possible D gene is TRBD1 (5 bases). CDR1 and CDR2 from the germline V gene are SGHNT and YYREEE (reference sequence). Trimming stripped 0 bases from V and 5 bases from J, with 14 bases between. The CDR3 sequence is 15 residues long. This CDR3 is CASSLEAQGWETQYF. CDR3 sequence (DNA): TGTGCCAGCAGCTTGGAGGCCCAGGGATGGGAGACCCAGTACTTC.

The V and J genes are TRBV3-1 (or the pseudogene TRBV3-2) and TRBJ1-1; TRBD1 aligns across 7 bases. This CDR3 is 17 amino acids long. Germline V gene lookup returns CDR1 LGHDT and CDR2 YNNKEL (reference sequence). V lost 4 bases and J lost 7; bases outside the gene matches: 18. The CDR3 region has the DNA TGTGCCAGCAGCCCACAACAGGGGACGCACAACCAGTTTGAAGCTTTCTTT. The encoded protein is CASSPQQGTHNQFEAFF.

The J gene is TRBJ2-3, the V gene TRBV6-5; unclear D gene. V lost 6 bases and J 6 bases, leaving 7 bases between the germline ends. This CDR3 region has 11 residues. The V gene's germline CDR1 is MNHEY and CDR2 SVGAGI. This CDR3 reads CASRGSDTQYF. The CDR3 DNA reads as TGTGCCAGCAGGGGTTCGGATACGCAGTATTTT.

CDR3 sequence (DNA): TGTGCCAGCAGCCGGAGAGGGTGGACTGAAGCTTTCTTT. Protein: CASSRRGWTEAFF. This chain joins TRBV28 and TRBJ1-1; D remains unclear. This CDR3 has 13 residues. Per germline, CDR1 MDHEN and CDR2 SYDVKM. V was clipped by 6 bases and J by 5 bases, with 13 bases between them.

There are a few counts of this clone. CDR3 amino acids: CASSSLRNQPQHF. CDR3 bases: TGTGCCAGCAGCTCTCTTCGAAATCAGCCCCAGCATTTT. V gene TRBV5-8 combines with J gene TRBJ1-5, with no clear D. The CDR3 length is 13 residues. CDR1 and CDR2 (germline): SGHTS, YDEGEE. V was trimmed by 3 bases and J by 4 bases, leaving 8 bases between them.

The V call is TRBV2, the J call TRBJ1-4, with 10 bases that match TRBD1. The trim removed 10 bases at V and 14 bases at J, leaving 13 bases unmatched. Germline CDR1 and CDR2: SNHLY and FYNNEI. The length of the CDR3 is 13 residues. In DNA, the CDR3 is TGTGCCAATAACCCCGGGACAGGGGAACGCCTGTTTTTT. Its translation is CANNPGTGERLFF.

The V gene is TRBV20-1, the J gene TRBJ2-7; D might be TRBD2 (6 bases). Germline CDR1 reads DFQATT; CDR2 reads SNEGSKA (reference sequence). The CDR3 is made up of 10 amino acids. The CDR3 coding sequence is TGCAGCGCATGGGAGGACGAGCAGTACTTC. Translating gives CSAWEDEQYF.

The V call is TRBV7-6, the J call TRBJ2-7; the D is unclear. The CDR3 totals 14 residues. V lost 1 base, J lost 3 bases, and 10 bases lay in between. Germline CDR1 and CDR2: SGHVS and FNYEAQ. CDR3 coding DNA: TGTGCCAGCAGCTTAGATCCGGGCGGCTACGAGCAGTACTTC. It translates to CASSLDPGGYEQYF.

The chain uses TRBV6-1 and TRBJ2-3; tentatively, D is TRBD2 (6 bases). V was cut by 4 bases and J by 2 bases, with 16 bases left in between. The CDR3 consists of 16 residues. Germline CDR1 is MNHNS and CDR2 is SASEGT. The CDR3 reads CASSAQGGLDTDTQYF. DNA of the CDR3: TGTGCCAGCAGTGCCCAGGGAGGCCTCGACACAGATACGCAGTATTTT.

The CDR3 coding sequence is TGTGCCACCAGTGATTTCTCAGGGGAAGAGACCCAGTACTTC. Translated, it gives CATSDFSGEETQYF. The V and J genes are TRBV24-1 and TRBJ2-5; the D gene is possibly TRBD1 (6 bases). The CDR3 totals 14 residues. V was cut by 1 base and J by 3 bases, with 8 bases left in between. Germline V gene lookup returns CDR1 KGHDR and CDR2 SFDVKD.

V usage is TRBV12-5 and J usage is TRBJ1-5, with D maybe TRBD1 (5 bases). The V gene lost 2 bases and the J gene lost 7 bases, with 12 bases spanning the gap. CDR3 length: 14 residues. CDR1 and CDR2 (germline): LGHNT, FRNRAP. The CDR3 coding sequence is TGTGCTAGTGGTTTGCCTCCAGGGTGGCAGCCCCAGCATTTT. Translated, it gives CASGLPPGWQPQHF.

The chain couples TRBV6-1 to TRBJ2-2; D remains ambiguous. In germline, CDR1 is MNHNS, CDR2 SASEGT. The CDR3 runs 18 residues. V was pared by 2 bases and J by 0 bases, with 16 bases between. The DNA for the CDR3 is TGTGCCAGCAGTGAAACTCTAACTTGGGCCTCGAACACCGGGGAGCTGTTTTTT. Protein product: CASSETLTWASNTGELFF.

The rearrangement links TRBV6-1 to TRBJ2-3; 9 positions match TRBD1. Germline V gene sequence: CDR1 MNHNS, CDR2 SASEGT. The CDR3 runs to 15 residues. With V trimmed by 2 bases and J by 4 bases, 4 bases remained unmatched. The DNA of the CDR3 is TGTGCCAGCAGTGAATCGGGACAGGGCGCAGATACGCAGTATTTT. This gives the protein CASSESGQGADTQYF.

The chain carries TRBV18 and TRBJ2-7; D is unclear. The CDR3 spans 12 residues. Deletions cut 0 bases from V and 4 bases from J, with 4 bases between. Germline values: CDR1 KGHSH, CDR2 LQKENI. The CDR3 nucleotides are TGTGCCAGCTCACCACCGGGGTACGAGCAGTACTTC. Translating gives CASSPPGYEQYF. The full variable domain, in which reference TRBV18 and TRBJ2-7 provide the parts outside the CDR3, is NAGVMQNPRHLVRRRGQEARLRCSPMKGHSHVYWYRQLPEEGLKFMVYLQKENIIDESGMPKERFSAEFPKEGPSILRIQQVVRGDSAAYFCASSPPGYEQYFGPGTRLTVT.

This chain uses TRBV5-5 with TRBJ2-5; 9 bases fit TRBD1. The CDR3 contains 15 residues. The germline gives CDR1 SGHKS, CDR2 YYEKEE (reference sequence). After removal of 3 bases from V and 4 bases from J, the junction contained 7 bases not matched to a gene. The CDR3 bases are TGTGCCAGCAGCTCAAAGGGACAGGGCCGAGAGACCCAGTACTTC. Translating gives CASSSKGQGRETQYF.

In its sample, this clone was seen once. The chain employs TRBV6-5 and TRBJ1-5, with TRBD1 as a possible D gene (6 bases). Germline CDR1 reads MNHEY; CDR2 reads SVGAGI. The CDR3 is made up of 14 amino acids. V was shortened by 6 bases and J by 0 bases, with 9 bases between the two germline ends. Written as DNA, the CDR3 is TGTGCCAGCAGCTCGGGGGCTAGCAATCAGCCCCAGCATTTT. Amino acids: CASSSGASNQPQHF.

As regards this clone: An end of the junction does not agree with germline; a read error may underlie this. The chain employs TRBV7-7 and TRBJ2-2; D tentatively fits TRBD1 or TRBD2 (5 bases each). Germline CDR1 and CDR2: SSHAT and FNYEAQ (reference sequence). This CDR3 has 15 amino acids. CDR3 loop: CASSPVLGVTGELFF. In DNA, the CDR3 is TGTGCTAGCAGCCCAGTGCTGGGGGTTACCGGGGAGCTGTTTTTT.

V gene TRBV10-3 combines with J gene TRBJ1-5; 7 bases map to TRBD1. Germline loops: CDR1 ENHRY, CDR2 SYGVKD. J gave up 6 bases and V 6 bases, and 5 bases lay outside the gene matches. This CDR3 is built from 13 residues. The CDR3 sequence: CAIREDRSQPQHF. The CDR3 DNA is TGTGCCATCAGGGAGGACAGGAGTCAGCCCCAGCATTTT.